These T cell receptor beta chains were read from a single sample in a study of shared clonotypes between healthy human individuals. TCRdb's table, derived via immunoSEQ multiplex PCR, lists solely in-frame clones and lacks some. The table records roughly 1.4 million clones, 97% to 99% of them present only once. Sequenced input: naive CD4+ T cells sorted from blood. The receptor source for this set is a young man in good health. CDR3s include the opening cysteine and the closing phenylalanine or tryptophan. D genes are given only for firm matches. Not every row has a clone size; where given, it reads once, few, many or a size class.

>TRBJ2-3|TRBV5-1|NA|TRBD2
TGCGCCAGCAGCCCTGGACTAGCGGGAAGCACAGATACGCAGTATTTT
CASSPGLAGSTDTQYF
>TRBJ2-7|TRBV6-7|NA|NA
TGTGCCAGCAGTCAGACAGGATGGGAGCAGTACTTC
CASSQTGWEQYF
>TRBJ1-4|TRBV28|NA|NA
TGTGCCAGCAGTTTGATTAGTGATAATGAAAAACTGTTTTTT
CASSLISDNEKLFF
>TRBJ2-2|TRBV4-1|NA|TRBD2
TGCGCCAGCAGCCCCCAAGGCGGGTTCGTTGGACTAGCCAGCACCGGGGAGCTGTTTTTT
CASSPQGGFVGLASTGELFF
>TRBJ2-5|TRBV5-1|once|TRBD2
TGCGCCAGCAGCTCGGGACTAGCGGGGGATGAGACCCAGTACTTC
CASSSGLAGDETQYF
>TRBJ2-7|TRBV11-1|once|NA
TGTGCCAGCAGCTGGACAGCGAAATACGAGCAGTACTTC
CASSWTAKYEQYF
>TRBJ1-4|TRBV27|NA|NA
TGTGCCAGCAGTTCACTCCGGGACTTGGAAAAACTGTTTTTT
CASSSLRDLEKLFF
>TRBJ2-4|TRBV7-8|NA|NA
TGTGCCAGCAGCTTAGCGATGAGTCACGGCATTCAGTACTTC
CASSLAMSHGIQYF
>TRBJ2-1|TRBV15|NA|NA
TGTGCCACCAGCAGAGTACGACGGAGCTCCTACAATGAGCAGTTCTTC
CATSRVRRSSYNEQFF
>TRBJ2-3|TRBV28|NA|TRBD1
TGTGCCAGCAGCTTCGGGGACAGGGCCACAGATACGCAGTATTTT
CASSFGDRATDTQYF
>TRBJ1-5|TRBV6-1|NA|NA
TGTGCCAGCAGTGAATCTAGGGGGGTACCCCAGCATTTT
CASSESRGVPQHF
>TRBJ2-5|TRBV7-2|NA|TRBD2
TGTGCCAGCAGCTCGGGACTAGCGGGAGGAGAGACCCAGTACTTC
CASSSGLAGGETQYF
>TRBJ2-7|TRBV28|NA|NA
TGTGCCAGCAGTTTTCAGGGCCTCTCCTACGAGCAGTACTTC
CASSFQGLSYEQYF
>TRBJ2-1|TRBV5-4|NA|NA
TGTGCCAGCAGCTTGGCCGGACTATCCTCCTACAATGAGCAGTTCTTC
CASSLAGLSSYNEQFF
>TRBJ2-4|TRBV5-4|NA|NA
TGTGCCAGCAGCTTCCAGGGTGCCAAAAACATTCAGTACTTC
CASSFQGAKNIQYF
>TRBJ2-5|TRBV5-1|NA|NA
TGCGCCAGCAGCTTGGATATCCACCAAGAGACCCAGTACTTC
CASSLDIHQETQYF
>TRBJ2-4|TRBV27|NA|TRBD2
TGTGCCAGCAGTTCCTATGGAGGACTAGCGGGAGTCCTAGCCAAAAACATTCAGTACTTC
CASSSYGGLAGVLAKNIQYF
>TRBJ2-1|TRBV18|NA|TRBD2
TGTGCCAGCTCACCGCTAACTAGCGGGAGCGTCGATGAGCAGTTCTTC
CASSPLTSGSVDEQFF
>TRBJ2-3|TRBV29-1|NA|NA
TGCAGCGTTGATGGTGGTTTGAACCAAATCACAGATACGCAGTATTTT
CSVDGGLNQITDTQYF
>TRBJ1-2|TRBV5-1|NA|TRBD1
TGCGCCAGCAGCTGGACGGGACAGGGAGGGGATGGCTACACCTTC
CASSWTGQGGDGYTF
>TRBJ2-1|TRBV5-1|NA|TRBD2
TGCGCCAGCAGCCCGCTACTGGGAGGGGTTTCTTCGCTCGGCAATGAGCAGTTCTTC
CASSPLLGGVSSLGNEQFF
>TRBJ2-5|TRBV19|NA|TRBD2
TGTGCCAGTAGTATCCCGGGAGGGCCGCCCCAGTACTTC
CASSIPGGPPQYF
>TRBJ2-3|TRBV29-1|NA|NA
TGCAGCGTTGGGACAAGCACAGATACGCAGTATTTT
CSVGTSTDTQYF
>TRBJ1-2|TRBV4-1|once|NA
TGCGCCAGCAGCCAAGGGGGAGCACAGATTAACTATGGCTACACCTTC
CASSQGGAQINYGYTF
>TRBJ2-3|TRBV5-1|NA|NA
TGCGCCAGCAAGTATGCAGATACGCAGTATTTT
CASKYADTQYF
>TRBJ1-2|TRBV7-9|NA|NA
TGTGCCAGCAGCTTAGGAACAGCCTACACCTTC
CASSLGTAYTF
>TRBJ1-1|TRBV29-1|NA|NA
TGCAGCGTCCACTTCACAGGGAGATTGGGCACTGAAGCTTTCTTT
CSVHFTGRLGTEAFF
>TRBJ2-3|TRBV30|NA|NA
TGTGCCTGGAGGGGAGTGAACACAGATACGCAGTATTTT
CAWRGVNTDTQYF
>TRBJ2-3|TRBV7-2|NA|NA
TGTGCCAGCAGCTTAGTTAGGGCCACAGATACGCAGTATTTT
CASSLVRATDTQYF
>TRBJ2-2|TRBV2|NA|TRBD2
TGTGCCGGATCCGTAAGCGGGAATGGCGGGGAGCTGTTTTTT
CAGSVSGNGGELFF